This T cell receptor beta chain was retrieved from a study of blood T cells in healthy people across ages. The study, taken as a whole, reports: Researchers said unsorted PBMCs prevented a conclusive naive versus antigen-experienced comparison. Donor CMV status was unknown, possibly confounding expanded clonotype changes.

V lost 7 bases, J lost 1 base, and 8 bases lay in between. CDR1 and CDR2 from the germline V gene are MDHEN and SYDVKM. CDR3 size: 14 residues. A sample-barcoded 5' primer and a J-beta primer mix were used in a second PCR of roughly 7 to 11 cycles. MiXCR, applied by TCRdb to the 5' RACE reads, yields one record per CDR3 protein. The data show 910,000 or so distinct CDR3 sequences, with roughly half seen just once and roughly a fifth held by the top ten. On this clonotype itself: What it binds is not known.

The sequence was collected from an older woman in good health. The source material was blood. This chain joins TRBV28 and TRBJ2-6; D gene ambiguous. The CDR3 region has the DNA TGTGCCAGCAATAGGGTGTCTGGGGCCAACGTCCTGACTTTC. This gives the protein CASNRVSGANVLTF.